A selection of T cell receptor beta chains follows, all from one sample in a study of CD8 T cells in Susac syndrome. Each CDR3 protein is one row after TCRdb ran MiXCR on the immunoSEQ multiplex PCR reads. The sample lists around 200,000 distinct CDR3 sequences; about 95% were seen once. Material for sequencing was CD4+ T cells from PBMCs. The receptors originated from a human donor in good health. CDR3s include the opening cysteine and the closing phenylalanine or tryptophan. A D gene is named only where the DNA matches it firmly.

v_call	d_call	j_call	cdr3_aa
TRBV6-2/TRBV6-3	.	TRBJ2-7	CASSYFYEQYF
TRBV3-1	TRBD1	TRBJ1-2	CASSQNRGYGYTF
TRBV20-1	TRBD1	TRBJ2-7	CSAWAGTGEAPQYF
TRBV6-6	TRBD1	TRBJ2-7	CASSLGGDRSYEQYF
TRBV25-1	TRBD2	TRBJ2-2	CASSESYGLAGKTGELFF
TRBV6-5	.	TRBJ2-1	CASSRPGAGYNEQFF
TRBV29-1	.	TRBJ2-1	CSVSINEQFF
TRBV29-1	TRBD1	TRBJ1-1	CSVEWGQGGTEAFF
TRBV20-1	.	TRBJ1-2	CSAPTEISVYGYTF
TRBV18	TRBD1	TRBJ1-1	CASSPRNTGGTEAFF
TRBV18	.	TRBJ1-5	CASSPQNPGSPGPQHF
TRBV29-1	.	TRBJ2-5	CSVRARETQYF
TRBV23-1	TRBD1	TRBJ2-3	CASRNRTEQGSDTQYF
TRBV20-1	.	TRBJ2-5	CSVRLLETQYF
TRBV20-1	.	TRBJ2-7	CSADVGVTPYEQYF
TRBV15	TRBD2	TRBJ2-1	CATSRGGLAARNEQFF
TRBV14	.	TRBJ1-2	CASSQDTGLNYGYTF
TRBV7-2	TRBD1	TRBJ2-7	CASSWTGGPTYEQYF
TRBV29-1	.	TRBJ2-6	CSVGAGANVLTF
TRBV3-1	TRBD1	TRBJ1-6	CASSQGGGINSPLHF
TRBV5-4	TRBD2	TRBJ2-1	CASSLGGLAGFNEQFF
TRBV28	TRBD1	TRBJ2-3	CASSSPGGRVTDTQYF
TRBV12-3/TRBV12-4	.	TRBJ1-5	CASSLSSNQPQHF
TRBV20-1	TRBD1	TRBJ2-7	CSAHRQGQSYEQYF
TRBV11-2	.	TRBJ2-1	CASSFGGGSDEQFF
TRBV20-1	TRBD2	TRBJ2-3	CSAASGSTDTQYF
TRBV27	.	TRBJ1-1	CASSLAQGGMNTEAFF
TRBV2	.	TRBJ1-3	CASSALGNTIYF
TRBV3-1	TRBD2	TRBJ2-5	CASSLASGSGGETQYF
TRBV3-1	.	TRBJ2-1	CASSQVIGNNEQFF
TRBV3-1	.	TRBJ2-6	CASSSWGANSGANVLTF
TRBV20-1	TRBD1	TRBJ2-5	CSAPQGEVIRETQYF
TRBV3-1	.	TRBJ1-1	CASSQAAGSTEAFF
TRBV20-1	.	TRBJ2-7	CSARGARYEQYF
TRBV19	.	TRBJ1-1	CASSPRDTEAFF
TRBV30	.	TRBJ1-2	CAWGEAGDNYGYTF
TRBV29-1	TRBD1	TRBJ1-5	CSVWTGRNQPQHF
TRBV20-1	.	TRBJ1-2	CSGSRDGERGYTF
TRBV5-1	.	TRBJ1-2	CASSLGTHAGGNGYTF
TRBV7-9	.	TRBJ2-5	CASSSFIGGQETQYF
TRBV30	TRBD1	TRBJ1-1	CAWGHQGGTEAFF
TRBV25-1	.	TRBJ2-5	CASSERQGTGETQYF
TRBV3-1	.	TRBJ2-1	CASSPTRETSYNEQFF
TRBV29-1	TRBD2	TRBJ2-3	CSVAQRGTDTQYF
TRBV29-1	.	TRBJ1-1	CSVETATNTEAFF
TRBV2	.	TRBJ2-5	CASSESRRETQYF
TRBV3-1	.	TRBJ2-1	CASSQDNEQFF
TRBV10-3	TRBD1	TRBJ2-5	CAISRDRGGETQYF